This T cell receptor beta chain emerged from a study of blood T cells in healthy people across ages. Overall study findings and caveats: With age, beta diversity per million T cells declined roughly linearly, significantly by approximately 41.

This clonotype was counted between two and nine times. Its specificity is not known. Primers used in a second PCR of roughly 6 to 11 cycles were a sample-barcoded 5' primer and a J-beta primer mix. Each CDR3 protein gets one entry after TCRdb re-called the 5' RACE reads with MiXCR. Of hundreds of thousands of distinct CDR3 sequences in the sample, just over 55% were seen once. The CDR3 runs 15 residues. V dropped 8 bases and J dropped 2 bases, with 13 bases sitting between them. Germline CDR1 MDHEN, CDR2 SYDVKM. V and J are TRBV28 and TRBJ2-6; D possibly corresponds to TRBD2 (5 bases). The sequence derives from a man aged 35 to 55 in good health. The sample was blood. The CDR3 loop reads CASSPLGAGANVLTF. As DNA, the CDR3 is TGTGCCAGCTCACCCCTCGGGGCTGGGGCCAACGTCCTGACTTTC. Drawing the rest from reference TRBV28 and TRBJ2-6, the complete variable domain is DVKVTQSSRYLVKRTGEKVFLECVQDMDHENMFWYRQDPGLGLRLIYFSYDVKMKEKGDIPEGYSVSREKKERFSLILESASTNQTSMYLCASSPLGAGANVLTFGAGSRLTVL.